One sample yielded the 32 T cell receptor beta chains listed below, sequenced in a study of early stage breast cancer tumors. Data came from immunoSEQ multiplex PCR; TCRdb stores just in-frame clones and leaves some out. The repertoire holds nearly 70,000 clones, with around 80% as singletons. The material sequenced was blood. These receptor sequences come from a person aged 40 to 49 with breast cancer.

The chain employs TRBV20-1 and TRBJ1-1; the D is unclear. The CDR3 is made up of 11 amino acids. Per the germline V gene, CDR1 is DFQATT and CDR2 is SNEGSKA (reference sequence). Trimming removed 5 bases at V and 1 base at J, with 5 bases between. The CDR3 sequence is CSAYQNTEAFF. The CDR3 DNA reads as TGCAGTGCTTATCAGAACACTGAAGCTTTCTTT.

The CDR3 spells CASSLGAGEGYTF. In nucleotides, the CDR3 is TGCGCCAGCAGCTTGGGGGCAGGGGAAGGCTACACCTTC. The chain employs TRBV5-1 and TRBJ1-2; a weak D match, TRBD1 (6 bases). Germline CDR1 reads SGHRS; CDR2 reads YFSETQ. V lost 0 bases and J 8 bases, leaving 11 bases between the germline ends. The CDR3 has 13 residues. Looking up the rest from reference TRBV5-1 and TRBJ1-2 gives the full variable domain: KAGVTQTPRYLIKTRGQQVTLSCSPISGHRSVSWYQQTPGQGLQFLFEYFSETQRNKGNFPGRFSGRQFSNSRSEMNVSTLELGDSALYLCASSLGAGEGYTFGSGTRLTVV.

This sequence joins TRBV5-1 and TRBJ2-1; D is possibly TRBD1 (6 bases). The CDR3 consists of 15 residues. Per the germline V gene, CDR1 is SGHRS and CDR2 is YFSETQ. V gave up 4 bases and J gave up 6 bases, with 17 bases separating them. The CDR3 bases are TGCGCCAGCAGCCCTACCGGTCAGGGGATCAATGAGCAGTTCTTC. Its translation: CASSPTGQGINEQFF.

The chain combines TRBV11-2 with TRBJ2-7; D call uncertain. V was cut by 3 bases and J by 4 bases, with 10 bases left in between. The CDR3 consists of 13 residues. Germline CDR1 SGHAT, CDR2 FQNNGV. CDR3 sequence (DNA): TGTGCCAGCAGCTTGGGAAATCGGTACGAGCAGTACTTC. Translated: CASSLGNRYEQYF. The full variable domain, rest sourced from reference TRBV11-2 and TRBJ2-7, is EAGVAQSPRYKIIEKRQSVAFWCNPISGHATLYWYQQILGQGPKLLIQFQNNGVVDDSQLPKDRFSAERLKGVDSTLKIQPAKLEDSAVYLCASSLGNRYEQYFGPGTRLTVT.

J is TRBJ2-1 and V is TRBV5-5; perhaps TRBD1 as D (5 bases). V lost 0 bases, J lost 7 bases, and 11 bases lay in between. Germline V gene sequence: CDR1 SGHKS, CDR2 YYEKEE (reference sequence). The CDR3 covers 14 residues. The CDR3 nucleotides read TGTGCCAGCAGCTTGGTTTCAGGGTGGAATGAGCAGTTCTTC. This sequence encodes CASSLVSGWNEQFF.

The V and J genes are TRBV28 and TRBJ1-2; TRBD1 might be the D (5 bases). Per germline, CDR1 MDHEN and CDR2 SYDVKM. This CDR3 has 14 amino acids. V gave up 3 bases and J gave up 4 bases, with 12 bases separating them. The CDR3 DNA reads as TGTGCCAGCAGTTTGGGGGACGTTCTCTATGGCTACACCTTC. Its protein is CASSLGDVLYGYTF.

The V gene is TRBV6-1, the J gene TRBJ1-4; D not certain. The CDR3 sequence is 14 residues long. The germline V gene encodes CDR1 MNHNS and CDR2 SASEGT. Between the trimmed V and J ends, which lost 4 bases and 8 bases, there was a span of 14 bases. CDR3 in amino acids: CASSVEGGKEKLFF. The CDR3 DNA reads TGTGCCAGCAGTGTGGAGGGTGGGAAGGAAAAACTGTTTTTT.

The rearrangement links TRBV19 to TRBJ2-1, with D maybe TRBD2 (7 bases). V was trimmed by 6 bases and J by 8 bases, leaving 17 bases between them. Germline V lookup: CDR1 LNHDA, CDR2 SQIVND (reference sequence). This CDR3 is 14 amino acids long. The CDR3 reads CASRDRRGAHEQFF. The CDR3 DNA reads TGTGCCAGTAGGGATCGTCGGGGGGCTCATGAGCAGTTCTTC. Looking up the rest from reference TRBV19 and TRBJ2-1 gives the full variable domain: DGGITQSPKYLFRKEGQNVTLSCEQNLNHDAMYWYRQDPGQGLRLIYYSQIVNDFQKGDIAEGYSVSREKKESFPLTVTSAQKNPTAFYLCASRDRRGAHEQFFGPGTRLTVL.

The V and J genes are TRBV10-3 and TRBJ2-5; TRBD2 aligns across 13 bases. The V and J ends lost 0 bases and 5 bases, in that order; junction bases with no gene match: 12. Germline loops: CDR1 ENHRY, CDR2 SYGVKD. This CDR3 contains 19 residues. CDR3 nucleotides: TGTGCCATCAGTGAGTCTAGACCGGGACTAGCGGGACTGAAGGAGACCCAGTACTTC. It specifies CAISESRPGLAGLKETQYF.

The rearrangement joins TRBV4-2 to TRBJ2-7; D is tentatively TRBD1 or TRBD2 (5 bases each). Germline assignment: CDR1 LGHNA and CDR2 YNFKEQ. The V gene lost 1 base and the J gene lost 6 bases, with 16 bases spanning the gap. CDR3 size: 15 residues. As DNA, the CDR3 is TGTGCCAGCAGCCAAGCTCCCATAAGTGGGGGCGAGCAGTACTTC. Protein: CASSQAPISGGEQYF.

The V call is TRBV11-2, the J call TRBJ2-7; 9 bases fit TRBD1. The CDR3 consists of 13 residues. Trimming removed 4 bases from V and 5 bases from J; junction bases left unmatched: 3. Germline lookup yields CDR1 SGHAT and CDR2 FQNNGV. The CDR3 is CASSSDRGDEQYF. CDR3 nucleotides: TGTGCCAGCAGCTCCGACAGGGGGGACGAGCAGTACTTC.

The V and J genes are TRBV4-1 and TRBJ2-1, with 11 bases identical to TRBD2. Germline assignment: CDR1 MGHRA and CDR2 YSYEKL. V lost 0 bases, J lost 4 bases, and 5 bases stayed unmatched. The CDR3 runs 17 residues. The CDR3 loop is CASSQERGLADYNEQFF. The CDR3 DNA reads TGCGCCAGCAGCCAAGAAAGGGGACTAGCGGATTACAATGAGCAGTTCTTC.

The rearrangement joins TRBV5-1 to TRBJ2-7; TRBD2 matches 7 bases. CDR1 and CDR2 from the germline V gene are SGHRS and YFSETQ. The CDR3 runs 15 residues. The ends lost 0 bases at V and 0 bases at J; junction bases unmatched: 3. CDR3 loop: CASSLEAGDSYEQYF. The CDR3 DNA reads TGCGCCAGCAGCTTGGAGGCGGGAGACTCCTACGAGCAGTACTTC.

This chain links TRBV30 with TRBJ1-5; 7 nucleotides agree with TRBD1. Trimming cost V 5 bases and J 4 bases; bases outside gene matches: 5. Germline values: CDR1 GTSNPN, CDR2 SVGIG (reference sequence). This CDR3 is 13 amino acids long. This CDR3 reads CAWGRGGNQPQHF. Here the CDR3 DNA reads TGTGCCTGGGGCAGGGGGGGAAATCAGCCCCAGCATTTT.

The gene calls are TRBV18 and TRBJ1-1; D gene uncertain. Trimming pared 0 bases from V and 2 bases from J, leaving 7 bases between. Per germline, CDR1 KGHSH and CDR2 LQKENI. This CDR3 is 14 amino acids long. The CDR3: CASSPPSGNTEAFF. CDR3 nucleotide sequence: TGTGCCAGCTCACCACCTAGCGGAAACACTGAAGCTTTCTTT.

This clone was recorded a few times. This chain connects TRBV7-9 to TRBJ2-2; D is unresolved. Germline-derived CDR1 and CDR2 are SEHNR and FQNEAQ (reference sequence). The CDR3 spans 13 residues. Deletions cut 2 bases from V and 9 bases from J, with 10 bases between. The CDR3 loop is CASSLPVSRELFF. The CDR3 coding sequence is TGTGCCAGCAGCTTACCTGTGAGTCGGGAGCTGTTTTTT. The full variable domain, its missing parts supplied by reference TRBV7-9 and TRBJ2-2, is DTGVSQNPRHKITKRGQNVTFRCDPISEHNRLYWYRQTLGQGPEFLTYFQNEAQLEKSRLLSDRFSAERPKGSFSTLEIQRTEQGDSAMYLCASSLPVSRELFFGEGSRLTVL.

This chain joins TRBV11-2 and TRBJ2-5; weak D call: TRBD2 (5 bases). There are 13 residues in the CDR3. Trimming cost V 6 bases and J 5 bases, with 13 bases left between them. The germline gives CDR1 SGHAT, CDR2 FQNNGV. Written as DNA, the CDR3 is TGTGCCAGCAGTTCGAGGGTGCAGGAGACCCAGTACTTC. This translates into CASSSRVQETQYF. The complete variable domain, with remaining parts taken from reference TRBV11-2 and TRBJ2-5, reads EAGVAQSPRYKIIEKRQSVAFWCNPISGHATLYWYQQILGQGPKLLIQFQNNGVVDDSQLPKDRFSAERLKGVDSTLKIQPAKLEDSAVYLCASSSRVQETQYFGPGTRLLVL.

The V gene is TRBV30, the J gene TRBJ1-1; tentative D call: TRBD1 (5 bases). The CDR3 sequence is 11 residues long. Germline values: CDR1 GTSNPN, CDR2 SVGIG (reference sequence). The V gene lost 0 bases and the J gene lost 12 bases, with 11 bases spanning the gap. This chain's CDR3 is CAWSVWGGTFF. Here the CDR3 DNA reads TGTGCCTGGAGTGTATGGGGGGGGACTTTCTTT.

V usage is TRBV7-6 and J usage is TRBJ1-3; TRBD1 matches 7 bases. The length of the CDR3 is 16 residues. Germline assignment: CDR1 SGHVS and CDR2 FNYEAQ. The V gene end was trimmed by 5 bases and the J gene end by 0 bases; junction bases not matched to a gene: 7. For the CDR3, the DNA is TGTGCCAGCAGCCGAGGGACAGCACTCTCTGGAAACACCATATATTTT. Translating gives CASSRGTALSGNTIYF. The whole variable domain, remainder taken from reference TRBV7-6 and TRBJ1-3, is GAGVSQSPRYKVTKRGQDVALRCDPISGHVSLYWYRQALGQGPEFLTYFNYEAQQDKSGLPNDRFSAERPEGSISTLTIQRTEQRDSAMYRCASSRGTALSGNTIYFGEGSWLTVV.

The chain joins TRBV25-1 to TRBJ1-1; unclear D gene. The V gene's germline CDR1 is MGHDK and CDR2 SYGVNS. This CDR3 has 14 amino acids. With 1 base removed from V and 1 base from J, the gap between germline ends came to 7 bases. The CDR3 nucleotides are TGTGCCAGCAGTGAATCCCGGGCGAACACTGAAGCTTTCTTT. It encodes CASSESRANTEAFF.

The CDR3: CASSIQGGLETQYF. The CDR3 DNA reads TGTGCCAGTAGTATTCAGGGGGGCTTAGAGACCCAGTACTTC. The chain is built from TRBV19 and TRBJ2-5; D might be TRBD1 (7 bases). Trimming pared 3 bases from V and 4 bases from J, leaving 12 bases between. Germline CDR1 reads LNHDA; CDR2 reads SQIVND (reference sequence). CDR3 length: 14 residues.

Turning to this clone: The junction departs from the called germline gene at one end, perhaps through a read error. CDR3 DNA: TGTGCCAGCAGTACCGGGACTAGCGGGGAAGATACGCAGTATTTT. Residues: CASSTGTSGEDTQYF. This chain connects TRBV10-3 to TRBJ2-3; 13 nucleotides agree with TRBD2. The CDR3 contains 15 residues. From germline, CDR1 is ENHRY and CDR2 SYGVKD.

The chain employs TRBV12-2 and TRBJ2-7. TRBV12-2 is annotated as a pseudogene. The CDR3 is 14 amino acids. CDR3: CASRLHLSPYEQYF. The CDR3 DNA reads as TGTGCAAGTCGCTTACACCTCTCGCCCTACGAGCAGTACTTC.

The chain couples TRBV25-1 to TRBJ2-4; D tentatively reads TRBD1 or TRBD2 (5 bases each). V was cut by 7 bases and J by 4 bases, with 20 bases left in between. Germline lookup yields CDR1 MGHDK and CDR2 SYGVNS. The CDR3 is 16 amino acids. CDR3 coding DNA: TGTGCCAGCACCGTGCCCATACCCTGGGGGAAAAACATTCAGTACTTC. Translating it yields CASTVPIPWGKNIQYF. Full variable domain (remainder filled in from reference TRBV25-1 and TRBJ2-4): EADIYQTPRYLVIGTGKKITLECSQTMGHDKMYWYQQDPGMELHLIHYSYGVNSTEKGDLSSESTVSRIRTEHFPLTLESARPSHTSQYLCASTVPIPWGKNIQYFGAGTRLSVL.

Only one count was recorded for this clone. The rearrangement joins TRBV2 to TRBJ2-3; D is perhaps TRBD2 (5 bases). Germline V gene lookup returns CDR1 SNHLY and CDR2 FYNNEI. Trimming took off 5 bases at V and 6 bases at J, with 15 bases between the two ends. The length of the CDR3 is 14 residues. CDR3 in amino acids: CASSQRHGLDTQYF. The CDR3 nucleotides are TGTGCCAGCAGTCAGCGGCACGGCCTGGATACGCAGTATTTT.

As concerns this clone: One end of the junction fails to match germline, which may point to a read error. The chain is built from TRBV7-7 and TRBJ2-2, with TRBD2 matching 10 bases. CDR1 and CDR2 from the germline V gene are SSHAT and FNYEAQ (reference sequence). This CDR3 contains 15 residues. CDR3 nucleotide sequence: TGTGCTAGCAGCCGGACTAGCGGGAACACCGGGGAGCTGTTTTTT. It codes for CASSRTSGNTGELFF.

This clone was observed once. The chain uses TRBV7-3 and TRBJ2-5; 8 bases fit TRBD1. V was clipped by 4 bases and J by 5 bases; unmatched bases: 9. Germline lookup yields CDR1 SGHTA and CDR2 FQGTGA. This CDR3 contains 15 residues. The CDR3 DNA sequence: TGTGCCAGCAGCTCGAACGGACAGGGCGGGGAGACCCAGTACTTC. Translating gives CASSSNGQGGETQYF.

The table lists this clone with a count of one. J is TRBJ2-1 and V is TRBV9, with D unclear. CDR1 and CDR2 (germline): SGDLS, YYNGEE. This CDR3 contains 13 residues. V was shortened by 4 bases and J by 3 bases, with 8 bases between the two germline ends. CDR3 amino acids: CASSRAFYNEQFF. CDR3 DNA: TGTGCCAGCAGCCGGGCCTTCTACAATGAGCAGTTCTTC.

The chain employs TRBV9 and TRBJ2-1; D might be TRBD2 (7 bases). V gave up 3 bases and J gave up 4 bases, with 23 bases separating them. CDR3 length: 18 residues. Germline lookup yields CDR1 SGDLS and CDR2 YYNGEE. The CDR3 sequence is CASSEGGGPPLNYNEQFF. DNA for the CDR3: TGTGCCAGCAGCGAGGGGGGGGGTCCCCCCTTAAATTACAATGAGCAGTTCTTC.

The chain recombines TRBV6-5 with TRBJ1-1; TRBD1 might be the D (5 bases). V lost 3 bases and J 6 bases, leaving 11 bases between the germline ends. The germline gives CDR1 MNHEY, CDR2 SVGAGI. This CDR3 has 13 residues. The CDR3 is CASSYGGRAEAFF. The CDR3 nucleotides are TGTGCCAGCAGTTATGGGGGGAGGGCTGAAGCTTTCTTT.

The J gene is TRBJ2-2, the V gene TRBV21-1; the table's TRBD2 call for D was not verified on the DNA. TRBV21-1 is marked as a pseudogene. The CDR3 is 16 amino acids. The DNA of the CDR3 is TGTGCCAGCAGCAAGGGAGCGGGAATGAACACCGGGGAGCTGTTTTTT. It yields the protein CASSKGAGMNTGELFF.

The chain recombines TRBV5-1 with TRBJ1-2; D might be TRBD1 (6 bases). V was trimmed by 0 bases and J by 0 bases, leaving 18 bases between them. Germline loops: CDR1 SGHRS, CDR2 YFSETQ. The CDR3 runs 18 residues. The CDR3 DNA reads as TGCGCCAGCAGCTTGGCCCCACAGGGCCTGAACTCTAACTATGGCTACACCTTC. Residues: CASSLAPQGLNSNYGYTF.